This TCR beta chain was observed in a study of cytomegalovirus exposure and HLA in healthy donors. PCR used 60 Vbeta primers and 13 Jbeta primers. Profiled with immunoSEQ multiplex PCR; TCRdb holds only in-frame clones, not every one. Among more than 150,000 clones listed, 75% to 80% were seen once. General study points: Sequencing likely produced, as an artifact, a cluster of highly shared sequence variants. Follow-up analysis seemed to connect common viral pathogens with several of the most significant clusters identified.

A note on this clone: The antigen is undetermined.

The CDR3 is 14 residues long. Looked up from germline, CDR1 is MDHEN and CDR2 is SYDVKM. Trimming stripped 5 bases from V and 9 bases from J, with 19 bases between. The clonotype originates from a middle-aged man in good health and CMV-seropositive. The sample taken for sequencing was PBMCs. The chain is built from TRBV28 and TRBJ1-2; the D gene is possibly TRBD1 (5 bases). The CDR3 loop reads CASSPSEGALRYTF. The CDR3 DNA sequence: TGTGCCAGCAGTCCCAGTGAAGGGGCCCTTCGCTACACCTTC.